Given below is one TCR beta chain in context. Here immunoSEQ multiplex PCR was the method, and the copy in TCRdb shows in-frame clones only, minus some. Of roughly 140,000 clones in the sample, 88% were seen once. This entry belongs to a study of T cell responses to AZD1222 COVID-19 vaccine. CDR3 length: 15 residues. V trimming: 7 bases; J trimming: 5 bases; junction bases outside the gene matches: 5. Germline lookup yields CDR1 MDHEN and CDR2 SYDVKM. The input for sequencing was peripheral blood, taken 28 days after the second AZD1222 dose. The receptor's source is an adult who received the AZD1222 COVID-19 vaccine. The genes are TRBV28 and TRBJ2-1, with 13 bases identical to TRBD2. CDR3 nucleotide sequence: TGTGCCAGCACCGACGGACTAGCGGGAGACAATGAGCAGTTCTTC. Encoded protein: CASTDGLAGDNEQFF.